Below, 30 T cell receptor beta chains from the same sample are listed, as sequenced in a study of T cell changes during pregnancy in multiple sclerosis. Sequenced by immunoSEQ multiplex PCR; TCRdb stores in-frame clones only, minus some. The table records tens of thousands of clones, about 94% of them present only once. The input for sequencing was CD4+ T cells from peripheral blood mononuclear cells, taken in the second trimester of pregnancy. These receptors all come from a female donor with multiple sclerosis, enrolled in a pregnancy study.

The rearrangement uses TRBV29-1 and TRBJ2-2; D may be TRBD2 (6 bases). The germline V and J ends were trimmed by 7 bases and 8 bases, with 17 bases remaining between them. Looked up from germline, CDR1 is SQVTM and CDR2 is ANQGSEA. This CDR3 region has 13 residues. The chain's CDR3 is CSAGGTLTGELFF. The CDR3 DNA follows: TGCAGCGCTGGAGGGACTCTCACTGGGGAGCTGTTTTTT.

This chain uses TRBV30 with TRBJ1-2, with TRBD1 identical over 7 bases. Per germline, CDR1 GTSNPN and CDR2 SVGIG (reference sequence). The CDR3 runs 13 residues. The trim removed 3 bases at V and 3 bases at J, leaving 4 bases unmatched. CDR3 coding DNA: TGTGCCTGGAGCAGGGGGGAGGACTATGGCTACACCTTC. Its translation is CAWSRGEDYGYTF.

This clone was observed once. The chain carries TRBV29-1 and TRBJ1-2, with a weak D call TRBD1 (5 bases). The CDR3 is 14 amino acids. Trimming pared 6 bases from V and 0 bases from J, leaving 14 bases between. CDR1 is SQVTM and CDR2 is ANQGSEA in the germline V gene. This CDR3 is CSVASGQANYGYTF. The DNA of the CDR3 is TGCAGCGTGGCCTCAGGGCAAGCTAACTATGGCTACACCTTC. The full variable domain, in which reference TRBV29-1 and TRBJ1-2 provide the parts outside the CDR3, is SAVISQKPSRDICQRGTSLTIQCQVDSQVTMMFWYRQQPGQSLTLIATANQGSEATYESGFVIDKFPISRPNLTFSTLTVSNMSPEDSSIYLCSVASGQANYGYTFGSGTRLTVV.

This chain links TRBV4-3 with TRBJ1-2, with D possibly matching TRBD1 (5 bases). This CDR3 contains 14 residues. V was trimmed by 0 bases and J by 4 bases, leaving 9 bases between them. Germline V lookup: CDR1 LGHNA, CDR2 YSLEER. This CDR3 is CASSQDGTAYGYTF. Here the CDR3 DNA reads TGCGCCAGCAGCCAAGATGGGACTGCCTATGGCTACACCTTC.

This clone showed up just once. The chain is built from TRBV7-8 and TRBJ1-3; D uncertain. The germline V gene encodes CDR1 SGHVS and CDR2 FQNEAQ. V shed 5 bases and J shed 4 bases, with 12 bases lying between them. This CDR3 has 14 residues. In nucleotides, the CDR3 is TGTGCCAGCAGCCACAGAATAGTCGGAAACACCATATATTTT. This encodes CASSHRIVGNTIYF.

The CDR3 loop is CASSSGTNNYGYTF. CDR3 nucleotide sequence: TGTGCCAGCAGCTCCGGGACAAATAACTATGGCTACACCTTC. The chain joins TRBV7-2 to TRBJ1-2; tentative D call: TRBD1 (6 bases). Germline V lookup: CDR1 SGHTA, CDR2 FQGNSA. V was shortened by 4 bases and J by 1 base, with 10 bases between the two germline ends. The CDR3 contains 14 residues.

This clone was counted a single time. This chain links TRBV13 with TRBJ2-7, with a weak D call TRBD2 (7 bases). There are 17 residues in the CDR3. V lost 2 bases and J 4 bases, leaving 21 bases between the germline ends. The germline gives CDR1 PRHDT, CDR2 FYEKMQ (reference sequence). The CDR3 protein is CASSLRVGGGHPYEQYF. The CDR3, as DNA: TGTGCCAGCAGCTTAAGGGTAGGGGGGGGTCACCCGTACGAGCAGTACTTC.

The chain carries TRBV6-1 and TRBJ2-3; 7 bases are shared with TRBD2. The V and J ends lost 4 bases and 0 bases, in that order; junction bases with no gene match: 4. CDR1 and CDR2 (germline): MNHNS, SASEGT. The CDR3 contains 15 residues. The chain's CDR3 is CASSVGGSSTDTQYF. CDR3 sequence (DNA): TGTGCCAGCAGTGTGGGCGGGAGCAGCACAGATACGCAGTATTTT.

In DNA form, the CDR3 reads TGTGCCAGCAGCTTATACAGGACAGGGGCCACCCCAGACACTGAAGCTTTCTTT. Translated: CASSLYRTGATPDTEAFF. The chain joins TRBV13 to TRBJ1-1, with 9 bases lining up with TRBD1. V dropped 2 bases and J dropped 3; count of bases not matched to a gene: 13. From germline, CDR1 is PRHDT and CDR2 FYEKMQ (reference sequence). CDR3 length equals 18 residues.

The chain uses TRBV19 and TRBJ1-5, with D maybe TRBD1 (5 bases). The CDR3 loop spans 13 amino acids. Trimming shortened V by 0 bases and J by 11 bases, and 11 bases separated the two germline ends. The V gene's germline CDR1 is LNHDA and CDR2 SQIVND (reference sequence). The CDR3 sequence: CASSIERGRTQHF. The CDR3 DNA sequence: TGTGCCAGTAGTATAGAAAGGGGAAGAACCCAGCATTTT.

CDR3 DNA: TGTGCCAGCAGTTACTCCGGGATCCAGGGGTACAATGAGCAGTTCTTC. Protein sequence: CASSYSGIQGYNEQFF. The gene calls are TRBV6-5 and TRBJ2-1; TRBD1 is a possible D gene (6 bases). Trimming removed 0 bases at V and 4 bases at J, with 13 bases between. The germline CDR1 and CDR2 sequences are MNHEY and SVGAGI. This CDR3 contains 16 residues.

This clone is a singleton in its sample. J is TRBJ2-2 and V is TRBV30, with 8 bases fitting TRBD1. This CDR3 region has 17 residues. V lost 3 bases to trimming and J lost 3 bases; unmatched junction nucleotides: 12. Germline V lookup: CDR1 GTSNPN, CDR2 SVGIG (reference sequence). Here the CDR3 DNA reads TGTGCCTGGAGCCTAGGGCAGGGGGCAGAGGACACCGGGGAGCTGTTTTTT. Translated: CAWSLGQGAEDTGELFF.

The genes are TRBV27 and TRBJ2-7; TRBD2 agrees at 9 bases. In germline, CDR1 is MNHEY, CDR2 SMNVEV (reference sequence). The CDR3 runs to 14 residues. V was pared by 2 bases and J by 5 bases, with 4 bases of the junction left unmatched. CDR3: CASSLIAGVDEQYF. CDR3 in DNA: TGTGCCAGCAGTTTAATAGCGGGAGTTGACGAGCAGTACTTC.

The V call is TRBV19, the J call TRBJ1-1; 7 bases match TRBD1. The CDR3 runs 14 residues. CDR1 is LNHDA and CDR2 is SQIVND in the germline V gene (reference sequence). Germline trimming cut 5 bases from V and 4 bases from J; bases unmatched to any gene: 7. The DNA of the CDR3 is TGTGCCAGTAGTGTGACAGGGATGGGCACTGAAGCTTTCTTT. Residues: CASSVTGMGTEAFF.

Here the CDR3 DNA reads TGCGCCAGCAGCTTGGATACGACAGGGGGAAACACCATATATTTT. Translation: CASSLDTTGGNTIYF. The chain recombines TRBV5-1 with TRBJ1-3; 7 nucleotides align to TRBD1. V gave up 0 bases and J gave up 4 bases; unmatched junction bases: 4. The CDR3 totals 15 residues. Germline V gene lookup returns CDR1 SGHRS and CDR2 YFSETQ.

The V and J genes are TRBV28 and TRBJ2-5, with 12 bases identical to TRBD2. CDR1 and CDR2 from the germline V gene are MDHEN and SYDVKM. J gave up 4 bases and V 7 bases, and 16 bases lay outside the gene matches. The CDR3 totals 18 residues. The CDR3 coding sequence is TGTGCCAGCACCCCCCACAGACTAGCGGGAGTGGGAGGAGAGACCCAGTACTTC. Amino acid sequence: CASTPHRLAGVGGETQYF. Looking up the rest from reference TRBV28 and TRBJ2-5 gives the full variable domain: DVKVTQSSRYLVKRTGEKVFLECVQDMDHENMFWYRQDPGLGLRLIYFSYDVKMKEKGDIPEGYSVSREKKERFSLILESASTNQTSMYLCASTPHRLAGVGGETQYFGPGTRLLVL.

This clone was counted between two and nine times. The V call is TRBV19, the J call TRBJ1-5, with 7 positions matching TRBD1. The CDR3 is made up of 15 amino acids. J was trimmed by 0 bases and V by 4 bases; bases with no gene match: 3. Germline loops: CDR1 LNHDA, CDR2 SQIVND (reference sequence). CDR3 region: CASSRTGFSNQPQHF. As DNA, the CDR3 is TGTGCCAGTAGTAGGACAGGATTTAGCAATCAGCCCCAGCATTTT.

The chain employs TRBV30 and TRBJ1-1; D may be TRBD1 (6 bases). The CDR3 covers 15 residues. Germline V lookup: CDR1 GTSNPN, CDR2 SVGIG (reference sequence). V was clipped by 1 base and J by 5 bases, with 17 bases between them. CDR3: CAWSGGIQGGTEAFF. In DNA, the CDR3 is TGTGCCTGGAGTGGAGGGATACAGGGTGGTACTGAAGCTTTCTTT. Using reference TRBV30 and TRBJ1-1 for the parts outside the CDR3, the full variable domain is SQTIHQWPATLVQPVGSPLSLECTVEGTSNPNLYWYRQAAGRGLQLLFYSVGIGQISSEVPQNLSASRPQDRQFILSSKKLLLSDSGFYLCAWSGGIQGGTEAFFGQGTRLTVV.

J is TRBJ1-5 and V is TRBV6-6; TRBD1 might be the D (6 bases). The germline V gene has CDR1 MNHNY and CDR2 SVGAGI (reference sequence). V gave up 6 bases and J gave up 4 bases, with 10 bases separating them. The CDR3 is 13 residues long. This chain's CDR3 is CASSQQGNQPQHF. The CDR3 DNA sequence: TGTGCCAGCAGCCAACAGGGAAATCAGCCCCAGCATTTT.

The genes are TRBV28 and TRBJ1-3, with D perhaps TRBD1 (5 bases). The V gene's germline CDR1 is MDHEN and CDR2 SYDVKM. V was cut by 3 bases and J by 0 bases, with 9 bases left in between. This CDR3 is built from 15 residues. This CDR3 is CASSLGGNSGNTIYF. CDR3 nucleotide sequence: TGTGCCAGCAGTTTGGGGGGGAACTCTGGAAACACCATATATTTT. Supplemented by reference TRBV28 and TRBJ1-3, the full variable domain reads DVKVTQSSRYLVKRTGEKVFLECVQDMDHENMFWYRQDPGLGLRLIYFSYDVKMKEKGDIPEGYSVSREKKERFSLILESASTNQTSMYLCASSLGGNSGNTIYFGEGSWLTVV.

The rearrangement links TRBV27 to TRBJ2-1, with a tentative D call TRBD1 (5 bases). This CDR3 contains 12 residues. Trimming took off 2 bases at V and 7 bases at J, with 6 bases between the two ends. CDR1 MNHEY and CDR2 SMNVEV come from the germline V gene (reference sequence). The CDR3 nucleotides read TGTGCCAGCAGTTTAAGGGGAAATGAGCAGTTCTTC. Translation gives CASSLRGNEQFF.

This sequence joins TRBV4-1 and TRBJ2-7; D possibly corresponds to TRBD2 (7 bases). The CDR3 totals 17 residues. Trimming left V 0 bases short and J 6 bases short, with 21 bases between. Germline CDR1 is MGHRA and CDR2 is YSYEKL. The CDR3 reads CASSQDGTLTSFREQYF. Here the CDR3 DNA reads TGCGCCAGCAGCCAAGATGGGACATTGACTAGCTTCCGCGAGCAGTACTTC.

The J gene is TRBJ1-1, the V gene TRBV19; D unresolved. The CDR3 has 15 amino acids. CDR1 is LNHDA and CDR2 is SQIVND in the germline V gene (reference sequence). V lost 2 bases to trimming and J lost 7 bases, with 17 bases between them. The CDR3 is CASSIKGRRDLEAFF. The CDR3 nucleotides are TGTGCCAGTAGTATAAAAGGTAGGCGGGATCTTGAAGCTTTCTTT.

The chain uses TRBV19 and TRBJ1-3, with 10 bases aligning to TRBD1. The germline CDR1 and CDR2 sequences are LNHDA and SQIVND (reference sequence). J was trimmed by 2 bases and V by 6 bases; bases with no gene match: 1. The CDR3 contains 14 residues. DNA for the CDR3: TGTGCCAGTAGGGACAGGGGGGCTGGAAACACCATATATTTT. Amino acid sequence: CASRDRGAGNTIYF.

V is TRBV6-4 and J is TRBJ2-7; 12 nucleotides align to TRBD1. Germline CDR1 MRHNA, CDR2 SNTAGT. V shed 0 bases, J shed 7 bases, and the junction held 7 bases outside the gene matches. This CDR3 is 16 amino acids long. CDR3 nucleotide sequence: TGTGCCAGCAGTGACTCGGGAGGGACAGGGGGCGGGGAGCAGTACTTC. It codes for CASSDSGGTGGGEQYF.

This chain links TRBV7-2 with TRBJ2-2; 8 positions agree with TRBD1. The CDR3 has 14 amino acids. Trimming cost V 5 bases and J 8 bases; bases outside gene matches: 7. Germline values: CDR1 SGHTA, CDR2 FQGNSA. CDR3 coding DNA: TGTGCCAGCAGCGCGACAGGGGCTGGGGGGGAGCTGTTTTTT. Translation: CASSATGAGGELFF.

V gene TRBV16 combines with J gene TRBJ2-7, with D maybe TRBD1 (6 bases). V gave up 0 bases and J gave up 2 bases, with 8 bases separating them. Germline V gene data show CDR1 as KGHSY and CDR2 as FQNENV. The CDR3 contains 14 residues. CDR3 sequence: CASSQSPGAYEQYF. The CDR3 DNA reads as TGTGCCAGCAGCCAATCGCCAGGGGCCTACGAGCAGTACTTC.

The J gene is TRBJ1-1, the V gene TRBV9; D possibly corresponds to TRBD1 (5 bases). CDR1 and CDR2 from the germline V gene are SGDLS and YYNGEE. Trimming removed 4 bases from V and 1 base from J, with 14 bases in between. This CDR3 is built from 15 residues. CDR3 protein: CASSSRTGGNTEAFF. The CDR3, as DNA: TGTGCCAGCAGCTCTCGGACGGGGGGGAACACTGAAGCTTTCTTT.

This sequence joins TRBV18 and TRBJ2-7, with 12 bases that match TRBD1. CDR3 size: 17 residues. Per the germline V gene, CDR1 is KGHSH and CDR2 is LQKENI. V gave up 1 base and J gave up 2 bases; unmatched junction bases: 6. CDR3 in amino acids: CASSPRLGQGAPYEQYF. The CDR3 DNA reads TGTGCCAGCTCACCACGACTGGGACAGGGGGCCCCCTACGAGCAGTACTTC.

The CDR3 DNA is TGTGCCATCATTCCGTCGGGGGTTAGAACTAATGAAAAACTGTTTTTT. The encoded protein is CAIIPSGVRTNEKLFF. This chain links TRBV19 with TRBJ1-4, with a possible D match to TRBD1 (5 bases). CDR1 LNHDA and CDR2 SQIVND come from the germline V gene (reference sequence). The CDR3 is 16 residues long. The V and J ends lost 10 bases and 1 base respectively, with 19 bases between them.